These T cell receptor beta chains were read from a single sample in a study of vaccination effects on CD4 cells after COVID-19. Sequencing used immunoSEQ multiplex PCR; TCRdb keeps in-frame clones, though not all of them. The repertoire has fewer than 25,000 clones, about 74% of them found once; the top ten carry around 10%. Which antigens these TCRs recognize remains unknown. Sequenced material: CD4+ T cells from PBMCs cultured with HCoV-NL63 spike peptides, taken before COVID-19 vaccination. These receptor sequences come from a human donor who received a COVID-19 vaccine. The CDR3 runs from the conserved cysteine through the conserved F or W. D genes are given only for firm matches. Only some rows state a clone size, as once, few, many or a class for expanded clones.

D: .; size: .; J: TRBJ2-7; V: TRBV14; CDR3: CASSQVVSGPRFYEQYF; DNA: TGTGCCAGCAGCCAAGTGGTTTCAGGGCCCCGATTCTACGAGCAGTACTTC
D: .; size: once; J: TRBJ2-7; V: TRBV3-1/TRBV3-2; CDR3: CASSQVSRGSEQYF; DNA: TGTGCCAGCAGCCAAGTGTCCCGGGGAAGCGAGCAGTACTTC
D: .; size: .; J: TRBJ2-3; V: TRBV13; CDR3: CASSLATGNYWRADTQYF; DNA: TGTGCCAGCAGCTTAGCTACAGGGAATTATTGGCGGGCAGATACGCAGTATTTT
D: TRBD2; size: few; J: TRBJ2-7; V: TRBV5-4; CDR3: CASSLGGEGRYEQYF; DNA: TGTGCCAGCAGCTTGGGGGGGGAGGGCCGCTACGAGCAGTACTTC
D: TRBD1; size: once; J: TRBJ2-6; V: TRBV10-3; CDR3: CAISDTGTGDSGANVLTF; DNA: TGTGCCATCAGTGATACCGGGACAGGGGACTCTGGGGCCAACGTCCTGACTTTC
D: .; size: .; J: TRBJ1-1; V: TRBV7-2; CDR3: CASSWAENTEAFF; DNA: TGTGCCAGCAGCTGGGCAGAGAACACTGAAGCTTTCTTT
D: TRBD2; size: .; J: TRBJ2-3; V: TRBV11-3; CDR3: CASSLGGGSRSDTQYF; DNA: TGTGCCAGCAGCTTAGGAGGCGGGAGTAGGTCAGATACGCAGTATTTT
D: TRBD2; size: few; J: TRBJ2-3; V: TRBV5-4; CDR3: CASSLIAGGNTDTQYF; DNA: TGTGCCAGCAGCTTAATAGCGGGAGGAAACACAGATACGCAGTATTTT
D: TRBD2; size: .; J: TRBJ2-7; V: TRBV3-1/TRBV3-2; CDR3: CASSQDRLAGVQEQYF; DNA: TGTGCCAGCAGCCAAGATCGTTTAGCGGGAGTACAAGAGCAGTACTTC
D: TRBD1; size: .; J: TRBJ1-2; V: TRBV5-1; CDR3: CASSLEGGTGAYGYTF; DNA: TGCGCCAGCAGCTTGGAGGGCGGGACAGGGGCCTATGGCTACACCTTC
D: .; size: .; J: TRBJ2-1; V: TRBV18; CDR3: CASSQNGGGASNEQFF; DNA: TGTGCCAGCTCCCAGAATGGCGGGGGCGCATCCAATGAGCAGTTCTTC
D: .; size: few; J: TRBJ2-5; V: TRBV7-9; CDR3: CASSLGAGIQETQYF; DNA: TGTGCCAGCAGCTTAGGGGCGGGGATCCAAGAGACCCAGTACTTC
D: .; size: .; J: TRBJ2-7; V: TRBV7-6; CDR3: CASSPRDLSYEQYF; DNA: TGTGCCAGCAGCCCCCGGGATCTTTCCTACGAGCAGTACTTC
D: TRBD1; size: once; J: TRBJ1-2; V: TRBV6-5; CDR3: CASNTGTGGYGYTF; DNA: TGTGCCAGCAATACGGGAACAGGGGGGTATGGCTACACCTTC
D: .; size: .; J: TRBJ1-1; V: TRBV4-1; CDR3: CASSQNNMGRTEAFF; DNA: TGCGCCAGCAGCCAGAATAACATGGGAAGGACTGAAGCTTTCTTT
D: TRBD1; size: .; J: TRBJ2-3; V: TRBV19; CDR3: CASSTPGTGRDLTQYF; DNA: TGTGCCAGTTCGACTCCCGGGACAGGGAGAGATTTGACGCAGTATTTT